The 14 T cell receptor beta chains in this list originate from one sample, sequenced in a study of patients and donors after allogeneic stem cell transplantation. A single record per CDR3 protein comes from TCRdb applying MiXCR to the RT-PCR reads. The table shows under 200,000 distinct CDR3 sequences, with over 25% occurring only once. Specimen: blood, either unsorted or a sorted T cell fraction (not recorded which). These receptors were taken from a human donor who was either an allogeneic HSCT recipient or a stem cell or donor lymphocyte infusion donor (not recorded which). It is not recorded whose cells these are; they may come from a transplant donor.

This clonotype has ten or more counts. The gene calls are TRBV2 and TRBJ1-4; 9 bases are shared with TRBD1. This CDR3 has 14 amino acids. Germline V CDR1 and CDR2: SNHLY, FYNNEI. With 6 bases clipped from V and 5 bases from J, the junction kept 4 bases outside the gene matches. DNA of the CDR3: TGTGCCAGCAGACGGACAGGGGCCAATGAAAAACTGTTTTTT. It specifies CASRRTGANEKLFF.

This clonotype showed up just a few times. The rearrangement uses TRBV18 and TRBJ2-7; D possibly corresponds to TRBD1 (5 bases). Trimming took off 0 bases at V and 7 bases at J, with 13 bases between the two ends. CDR1 and CDR2 (germline): KGHSH, LQKENI. CDR3 length equals 14 residues. CDR3: CASSPPSREGEQYF. CDR3 nucleotide sequence: TGTGCCAGCTCACCACCGTCCAGGGAAGGGGAGCAGTACTTC.

This clonotype showed up many times. The rearrangement joins TRBV10-3 to TRBJ1-5; D remains ambiguous. Trimming removed 10 bases at V and 10 bases at J, with 20 bases between. The germline V gene encodes CDR1 ENHRY and CDR2 SYGVKD. This CDR3 is built from 13 residues. Written as DNA, the CDR3 is TGTGCCACGAGCGTGGGGTTAAGTCACCCCCAGCATTTT. Amino acid sequence: CATSVGLSHPQHF.

This clonotype was detected a few times. V usage is TRBV4-1 and J usage is TRBJ1-2; weak D call: TRBD1 (5 bases). Trimming took 1 base from V and 8 from J, leaving 23 bases between them. The CDR3 sequence is 17 residues long. From germline, CDR1 is MGHRA and CDR2 YSYEKL. As DNA, the CDR3 is TGCGCCAGCAGCCAAGTGTTTGGCGATTACAGGCAGCGAGGCTACACCTTC. Translation gives CASSQVFGDYRQRGYTF.

This clonotype was picked up a small number of times. This rearrangement joins TRBV10-3 to TRBJ2-1; no reliable D call. The CDR3 runs 15 residues. Trimming removed 5 bases from V and 3 bases from J, with 14 bases in between. The V gene's germline CDR1 is ENHRY and CDR2 SYGVKD. DNA for the CDR3: TGTGCCATCAGTATCGACCCGGAGTTCTACAATGAGCAGTTCTTC. Translation gives CAISIDPEFYNEQFF.

Only a few counts were recorded for this clonotype. The chain joins TRBV20-1 to TRBJ1-6, with D uncertain. Germline CDR1 reads DFQATT; CDR2 reads SNEGSKA (reference sequence). V was clipped by 3 bases and J by 8 bases, with 8 bases between them. The CDR3 has 12 residues. CDR3 bases: TGCAGTGCTAGGGGCGGCGATTCACCCCTCCACTTT. It is translated as CSARGGDSPLHF.

The CDR3, as DNA: TGTGCCAGCAGTCCCGGGCCAAAAGACTACGAGCAGTACTTC. Encoded protein: CASSPGPKDYEQYF. The V and J genes are TRBV6-2 or TRBV6-3 and TRBJ2-7; D gene unclear. CDR3 size: 14 residues. In germline, CDR1 is MNHEY, CDR2 SVGEGT. Trimming cost V 5 bases and J 3 bases, with 14 bases left between them.

This clonotype was seen more than once but under ten times. The rearrangement joins TRBV5-8 to TRBJ1-2; 10 bases are shared with TRBD1. Per germline, CDR1 SGHTS and CDR2 YDEGEE. CDR3 size: 14 residues. Unmatched junction bases numbered 3, after V lost 0 bases and J lost 7 bases. CDR3 protein: CASSLEGQGPGYTF. CDR3 DNA: TGTGCCAGCAGCTTGGAGGGACAGGGGCCTGGCTACACCTTC.

The chain combines TRBV3-1 with TRBJ2-5; 7 nucleotides align to TRBD1. Trimming removed 2 bases from V and 4 bases from J; junction bases left unmatched: 7. This CDR3 contains 15 residues. The V gene's germline CDR1 is LGHDT and CDR2 YNNKEL (reference sequence). The CDR3 region is CASSQNGQAGETQYF. The CDR3 nucleotides are TGTGCCAGCAGCCAAAACGGACAGGCGGGAGAGACCCAGTACTTC.

This clonotype was picked up many times. The V call is TRBV6-2 or TRBV6-3, the J call TRBJ1-1; D unresolved. Germline V gene sequence: CDR1 MNHEY, CDR2 SVGEGT. The CDR3 is made up of 11 amino acids. V shed 4 bases and J shed 9 bases, with 9 bases lying between them. CDR3 nucleotide sequence: TGTGCCAGCAGTTTGGCCAGCCAAGCTTTCTTT. Residues: CASSLASQAFF.

This rearrangement joins TRBV30 to TRBJ1-1; tentatively, D is TRBD1 (6 bases). Trimming removed 5 bases at V and 1 base at J, with 20 bases between. This CDR3 is 16 amino acids long. CDR1 GTSNPN and CDR2 SVGIG come from the germline V gene (reference sequence). CDR3 protein: CAWEGGWGHSNTEAFF. The CDR3 coding sequence is TGTGCCTGGGAGGGAGGTTGGGGACACTCGAACACTGAAGCTTTCTTT.

This clonotype came up many times. The CDR3 DNA sequence: TGTGCCAGCAGCTCGGGACAGGGTAGGGCCACTGAAGCTTTCTTT. Translating gives CASSSGQGRATEAFF. The chain is built from TRBV7-2 and TRBJ1-1; 9 nucleotides align to TRBD1. The CDR3 runs to 15 residues. Looked up from germline, CDR1 is SGHTA and CDR2 is FQGNSA. With 4 bases clipped from V and 4 bases from J, the junction kept 7 bases outside the gene matches.

This clonotype has only a few counts. The chain is built from TRBV20-1 and TRBJ1-5; the D gene is possibly TRBD1 (6 bases). The CDR3 loop spans 13 amino acids. V gave up 3 bases and J gave up 4 bases, with 10 bases separating them. Germline CDR1 is DFQATT and CDR2 is SNEGSKA (reference sequence). CDR3 sequence reads: CSARQGKNQPQHF. CDR3 nucleotides: TGCAGTGCTAGGCAGGGGAAAAATCAGCCCCAGCATTTT.

This chain links TRBV6-5 with TRBJ2-7; 13 bases align to TRBD2. J gave up 3 bases and V 6 bases, and 2 bases lay outside the gene matches. Germline V lookup: CDR1 MNHEY, CDR2 SVGAGI. The length of the CDR3 is 14 residues. This CDR3 is CASRGLAGIYEQYF. DNA for the CDR3: TGTGCCAGCAGGGGACTAGCGGGGATCTACGAGCAGTACTTC.